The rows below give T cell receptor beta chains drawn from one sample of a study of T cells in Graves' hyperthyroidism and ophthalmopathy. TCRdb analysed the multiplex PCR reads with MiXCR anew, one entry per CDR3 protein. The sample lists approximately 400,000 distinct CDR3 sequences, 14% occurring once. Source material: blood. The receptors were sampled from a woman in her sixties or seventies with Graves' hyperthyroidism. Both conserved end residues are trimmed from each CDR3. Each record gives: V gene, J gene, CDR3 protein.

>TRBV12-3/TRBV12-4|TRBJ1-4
ASSLATNEKLF
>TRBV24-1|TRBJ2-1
ATSDRTEQF
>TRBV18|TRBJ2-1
ASSPPRGYNEQF
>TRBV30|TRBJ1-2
AWSVLGTAWNGYT
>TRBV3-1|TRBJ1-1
ASSHLRQEAF
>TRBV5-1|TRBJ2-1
ASSPADYNEQF
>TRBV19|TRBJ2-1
VTSSGIGSNEQF
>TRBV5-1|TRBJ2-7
ASRETGKTSYEQY
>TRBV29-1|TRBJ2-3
SVDVSRISTDTQY
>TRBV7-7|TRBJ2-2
ASSYSGGDTGELF